These 18 T cell receptor beta chains came from one sample sequenced in a study of OX40 agonist ivuxolimab in advanced cancers. Library preparation was by the immunoSEQ multiplex PCR assay. Held by TCRdb, this immuneACCESS table contains in-frame sequences only and omits some clones. Under half of the omission traces to an unresolved V gene where checked; the cause of the rest is unknown. The table for this sample lists 20,000 to 25,000 clones; roughly nine tenths of them were counted only once. In total, the top ten clones hold roughly 28% of the sample. The specimen comprised CD4+ or CD8+ T cells sorted from blood, sampled in a trial of the OX40 agonist ivuxolimab. The receptors here all came from an adult with an advanced solid tumor such as melanoma, head and neck, liver or kidney cancer.

The rearrangement joins TRBV4-1 to TRBJ2-7; a possible D gene is TRBD2 (6 bases). Germline CDR1 MGHRA, CDR2 YSYEKL. Trimming took 0 bases from V and 3 from J, leaving 18 bases between them. The CDR3 is 17 amino acids. CDR3 amino acids: CASSQESTTRGSYEQYF. The CDR3 coding sequence is TGCGCCAGCAGCCAAGAGTCAACGACTAGAGGGAGCTACGAGCAGTACTTC.

The chain couples TRBV21-1 to TRBJ1-3. TRBV21-1 has pseudogene status. The CDR3 runs 18 residues. CDR3 protein: CASSSPGQDAHSGNTIYF. The CDR3 bases are TGTGCCAGCAGCTCCCCGGGTCAGGACGCGCACTCTGGAAACACCATATATTTT.

The chain combines TRBV28 with TRBJ1-1; the D is unclear. Germline CDR1 and CDR2: MDHEN and SYDVKM. Trimming took 1 base from V and 3 from J, leaving 9 bases between them. This CDR3 contains 14 residues. Here the CDR3 DNA reads TGTGCCAGCAGTTTATTGGAGGGTGACACTGAAGCTTTCTTT. It translates to CASSLLEGDTEAFF. The full variable domain, its missing parts supplied by reference TRBV28 and TRBJ1-1, is DVKVTQSSRYLVKRTGEKVFLECVQDMDHENMFWYRQDPGLGLRLIYFSYDVKMKEKGDIPEGYSVSREKKERFSLILESASTNQTSMYLCASSLLEGDTEAFFGQGTRLTVV.

The gene calls are TRBV4-2 and TRBJ2-7; no firm D call. Trimming stripped 6 bases from V and 0 bases from J, with 15 bases between. This CDR3 region has 15 residues. Germline CDR1 reads LGHNA; CDR2 reads YNFKEQ. The chain's CDR3 is CASRHDQMNSYEQYF. In nucleotides, the CDR3 is TGTGCCAGCAGACACGACCAGATGAACTCCTACGAGCAGTACTTC.

The V gene is TRBV19, the J gene TRBJ2-1, with D maybe TRBD2 (6 bases). This CDR3 has 12 amino acids. V gave up 7 bases and J gave up 3 bases, with 7 bases separating them. Germline V CDR1 and CDR2: LNHDA, SQIVND (reference sequence). The CDR3 spells CASTGVYNEQFF. The CDR3 region has the DNA TGTGCCAGTACGGGGGTCTACAATGAGCAGTTCTTC.

This clone was observed a few times. This chain uses TRBV27 with TRBJ1-1; no firm D call. CDR1 is MNHEY and CDR2 is SMNVEV in the germline V gene (reference sequence). V was cut by 3 bases and J by 6 bases, with 8 bases left in between. The CDR3 runs 12 residues. The CDR3 DNA sequence: TGTGCCAGCAGTTTTGTGGGCGCTGAAGCTTTCTTT. This codes for CASSFVGAEAFF.

This chain joins TRBV27 and TRBJ2-4; no reliable D call. Germline-derived CDR1 and CDR2 are MNHEY and SMNVEV (reference sequence). This CDR3 contains 12 residues. V was cut by 4 bases and J by 5 bases, with 6 bases left in between. CDR3 bases: TGTGCCAGCAGTTCTCCCGAAAACATTCAGTACTTC. This codes for CASSSPENIQYF.

This clone has only one observation. This sequence joins TRBV28 and TRBJ1-2; D may be TRBD1 (5 bases). The V and J ends lost 3 bases and 6 bases respectively, with 8 bases between them. CDR1 is MDHEN and CDR2 is SYDVKM in the germline V gene. This CDR3 contains 12 residues. CDR3 region: CASSLGTHGYTF. The CDR3 region has the DNA TGTGCCAGCAGTTTGGGGACCCATGGCTACACCTTC.

The V gene is TRBV6-4, the J gene TRBJ1-6, with 7 bases aligning to TRBD1. Germline CDR1 and CDR2: MRHNA and SNTAGT. Unmatched junction bases numbered 6, after V lost 2 bases and J lost 5 bases. The CDR3 consists of 16 residues. The CDR3 DNA reads as TGTGCCAGCAGTGACGAGGGGACAGCCCATAATTCACCCCTCCACTTT. This sequence encodes CASSDEGTAHNSPLHF.

The rearrangement links TRBV6-6 to TRBJ1-1; 11 bases fit TRBD1. V dropped 4 bases and J dropped 5; count of bases not matched to a gene: 6. The CDR3 is made up of 15 amino acids. Germline-derived CDR1 and CDR2 are MNHNY and SVGAGI (reference sequence). Here the CDR3 reads CASSLDRGRWTEAFF. In nucleotides, the CDR3 is TGTGCCAGCAGTTTGGACAGGGGGCGCTGGACTGAAGCTTTCTTT.

The V gene is TRBV7-9, the J gene TRBJ2-1; D gene ambiguous. The ends were cut back, 2 bases at V and 7 bases at J, with 9 bases in the middle. The CDR3 totals 13 residues. CDR1 and CDR2 from the germline V gene are SEHNR and FQNEAQ (reference sequence). CDR3 in DNA: TGTGCCAGCAGCTTACCATGGCAGAATGAGCAGTTCTTC. Translated, it gives CASSLPWQNEQFF.

V gene TRBV6-6 combines with J gene TRBJ2-7, with TRBD1 matching over 11 bases. Germline-derived CDR1 and CDR2 are MNHNY and SVGAGI (reference sequence). This CDR3 contains 15 residues. V gave up 0 bases and J gave up 3 bases; unmatched junction bases: 1. CDR3 bases: TGTGCCAGCAGTTACTCGGGGACAGGGGGCTACGAGCAGTACTTC. It encodes CASSYSGTGGYEQYF.

As to this clone: One junction end disagrees with the germline gene, perhaps due to a read error. This chain links TRBV11-3 with TRBJ1-1, with TRBD1 matching over 10 bases. Germline lookup yields CDR1 SGHNT and CDR2 YENEEA. This CDR3 has 17 residues. The CDR3 sequence: CASSLDGRTGGNTKAFF. The CDR3 DNA reads TGTGCCAGCAGCTTAGATGGCCGGACAGGGGGGAACACTAAAGCTTTCTTT.

CDR3 protein: CASSFSGTDTQYF. The DNA of the CDR3 is TGTGCCAGCAGTTTTAGTGGCACAGATACGCAGTATTTT. J is TRBJ2-3 and V is TRBV27; D unclear. V dropped 3 bases and J dropped 1 base, with 5 bases sitting between them. Germline V gene lookup returns CDR1 MNHEY and CDR2 SMNVEV (reference sequence). The CDR3 totals 13 residues.

V is TRBV6-4 and J is TRBJ2-1, with 8 bases fitting TRBD1. The CDR3 is made up of 14 amino acids. After removal of 4 bases from V and 4 bases from J, the junction contained 3 bases not matched to a gene. CDR1 is MRHNA, CDR2 SNTAGT, per germline. CDR3 DNA sequence: TGTGCCAGCAGTGCACAGGGGGGATACAATGAGCAGTTCTTC. Translated: CASSAQGGYNEQFF.

This chain connects TRBV11-3 to TRBJ1-2; no reliable D call. With 5 bases removed from V and 8 bases from J, the gap between germline ends came to 15 bases. This CDR3 spans 13 amino acids. Germline-derived CDR1 and CDR2 are SGHNT and YENEEA. In DNA, the CDR3 is TGTGCCAGCAGCCTCCTGGGCGTGGAGGGCTACACCTTC. It encodes CASSLLGVEGYTF. Using reference TRBV11-3 and TRBJ1-2 for the parts outside the CDR3, the full variable domain is EAGVVQSPRYKIIEKKQPVAFWCNPISGHNTLYWYLQNLGQGPELLIRYENEEAVDDSQLPKDRFSAERLKGVDSTLKIQPAELGDSAVYLCASSLLGVEGYTFGSGTRLTVV.

This clone was counted between two and nine times. The chain carries TRBV6-5 and TRBJ1-5, with D tentatively TRBD1 (5 bases). This CDR3 spans 14 amino acids. CDR1 and CDR2 (germline): MNHEY, SVGAGI. Between the trimmed V and J ends, which lost 6 bases and 4 bases, there was a span of 13 bases. The CDR3 DNA is TGTGCCAGCAGAGACGGGGCGTCTAATCAGCCCCAGCATTTT. Encoded protein: CASRDGASNQPQHF.

This clone was observed a few times. This rearrangement joins TRBV4-1 to TRBJ1-5, with D possibly being TRBD1 (5 bases). V was clipped by 1 base and J by 1 base, with 11 bases between them. CDR3 size: 16 residues. In germline, CDR1 is MGHRA, CDR2 YSYEKL. The CDR3 sequence is CASSQGLRGSNQPQHF. The CDR3 DNA is TGCGCCAGCAGCCAAGGGTTGAGGGGCAGCAATCAGCCCCAGCATTTT.